This T cell receptor beta chain was identified during a study of T cells in Graves' hyperthyroidism and ophthalmopathy. Study context: Blood was drawn when the patient was first diagnosed and still untreated. Study-wide results and caveats: It was a median approximately 7.1 months before onset that the model predicted ophthalmopathy.

Newly diagnosed hyperthyroidism patients aged 18 to 65 years had disease lasting under 2 months. The length of the CDR3 is 16 residues. Looked up from germline, CDR1 is LNHDA and CDR2 is SQIVND (reference sequence). V shed 4 bases and J shed 1 base, with 14 bases lying between them. As regards this clonotype: The antigen is not known.

Authors of the study amplified TCR beta CDR3 regions from RNA transcripts. HTBI primers were used for first-round RT-PCR of the TCR CDR3. TCRdb processed the multiplex PCR reads anew with MiXCR; each CDR3 protein has one entry. Of approximately 400,000 distinct CDR3 sequences in the sample, 15% to 18% were seen once. The sample was blood. The chain carries TRBV19 and TRBJ2-4; D gene unclear. The TCR originated in a young woman with Graves' hyperthyroidism. DNA for the CDR3: TGTGCCAGTAGTACGGAACCCCCAAGCGCCAAAAACATTCAGTACTTC. It codes for CASSTEPPSAKNIQYF. Variable domain in full (rest from reference TRBV19 and TRBJ2-4): DGGITQSPKYLFRKEGQNVTLSCEQNLNHDAMYWYRQDPGQGLRLIYYSQIVNDFQKGDIAEGYSVSREKKESFPLTVTSAQKNPTAFYLCASSTEPPSAKNIQYFGAGTRLSVL.